This T cell receptor (beta chain) was sequenced for a study of blood T cell repertoires in COVID-19. The wider study: Italy, Spain and the United States were the sources of the convalescent and acute COVID-19 samples. Sample material is recorded as cDNA or gDNA derived from T cells, B-cell-depleted T cells, or PBMCs.

Per the authors' pipeline: Quantification of nucleated cells was approximated via reference gene primer amplification. Profiled with immunoSEQ multiplex PCR; TCRdb holds only in-frame clones, not every one. That table supplies the V and J calls and clone size; D and trimming were determined from the DNA. The table shows about 180,000 clones, with about four fifths occurring only once. V dropped 5 bases and J dropped 1 base, with 9 bases sitting between them. CDR1 and CDR2 (germline): SGHRS, YFSETQ. This CDR3 region has 13 residues. The sequencing sample was made of peripheral blood. The chain employs TRBV5-1 and TRBJ1-1; the D gene is possibly TRBD1 (6 bases). This TCR came from a man between 70 and 80 years old with active or convalescent COVID-19. The CDR3: CASREQGNTEAFF. In DNA, the CDR3 is TGCGCCAGCAGAGAACAGGGGAACACTGAAGCTTTCTTT.